This T cell receptor beta chain is drawn from a study of shared clonotypes between healthy human individuals. Study details: For every donor, three CD4 naive, three CD4 memory, two CD8 naive and one CD8 memory plates were used.

Note on this clone: The antigen is not known.

Assay: immunoSEQ multiplex PCR; the TCRdb copy retains only in-frame clones and omits some. The sample shows 550,000 to 800,000 clones, around 72% of them seen only once. The authors divided CD4+ cells into CD45RA+ naive and CD45RA-negative memory subsets. J lost 0 bases, V lost 5 bases, and 11 bases had no gene match. Germline V lookup: CDR1 MNHEY, CDR2 SMNVEV (reference sequence). This CDR3 spans 17 amino acids. General study points: Inspection by rarefaction showed sorted-subset sequencing to be incomplete despite large depth. A reduction in generation probabilities was seen for non-shared clonotypes relative to those shared by all four donors.

Sequences were obtained from memory CD4+ T cells sorted from blood. Subset of the sample: CD45RA-negative fraction. The clonotype originates from a woman between 25 and 40 years old in good health. The V and J genes are TRBV27 and TRBJ1-1, with 8 bases fitting TRBD1. The CDR3 coding sequence is TGTGCCAGCAGTGAATCGACAGGGGTCGATTTGAACACTGAAGCTTTCTTT. Its protein product is CASSESTGVDLNTEAFF.